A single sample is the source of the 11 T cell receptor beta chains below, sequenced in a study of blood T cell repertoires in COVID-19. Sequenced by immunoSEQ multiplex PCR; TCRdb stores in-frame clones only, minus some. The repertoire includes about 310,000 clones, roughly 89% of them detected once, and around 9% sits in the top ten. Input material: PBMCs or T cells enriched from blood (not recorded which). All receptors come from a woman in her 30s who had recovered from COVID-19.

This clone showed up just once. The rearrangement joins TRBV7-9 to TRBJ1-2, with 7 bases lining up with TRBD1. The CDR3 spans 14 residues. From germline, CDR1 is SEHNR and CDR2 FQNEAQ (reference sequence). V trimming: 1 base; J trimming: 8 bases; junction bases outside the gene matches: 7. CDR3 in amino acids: CASSLEGGVAGYTF. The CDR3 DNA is TGTGCCAGCAGCTTAGAAGGGGGCGTGGCAGGCTACACCTTC.

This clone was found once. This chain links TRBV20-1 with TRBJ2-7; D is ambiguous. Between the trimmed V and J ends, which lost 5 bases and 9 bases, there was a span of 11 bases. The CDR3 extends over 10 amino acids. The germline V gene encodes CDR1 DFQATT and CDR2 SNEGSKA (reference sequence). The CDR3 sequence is CSAGRGTQYF. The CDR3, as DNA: TGCAGTGCTGGTAGAGGTACGCAGTACTTC.

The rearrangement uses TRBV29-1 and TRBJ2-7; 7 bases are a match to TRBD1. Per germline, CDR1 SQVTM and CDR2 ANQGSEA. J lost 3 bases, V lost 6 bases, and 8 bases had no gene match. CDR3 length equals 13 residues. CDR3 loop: CSVGKTGSYEQYF. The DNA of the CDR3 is TGCAGCGTCGGAAAGACAGGGAGCTACGAGCAGTACTTC.

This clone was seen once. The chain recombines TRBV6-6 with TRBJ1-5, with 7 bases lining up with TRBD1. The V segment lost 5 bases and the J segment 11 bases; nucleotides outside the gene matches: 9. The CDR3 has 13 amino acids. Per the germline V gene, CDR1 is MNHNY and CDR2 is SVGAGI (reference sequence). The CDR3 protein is CASSDQQGWAQHF. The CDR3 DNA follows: TGTGCCAGCAGTGATCAACAGGGGTGGGCCCAGCATTTT.

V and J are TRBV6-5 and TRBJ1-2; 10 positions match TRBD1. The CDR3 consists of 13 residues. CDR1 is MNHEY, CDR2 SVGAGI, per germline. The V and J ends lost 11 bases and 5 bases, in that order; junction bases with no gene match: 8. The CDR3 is CAGRTGGRYGYTF. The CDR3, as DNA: TGTGCCGGACGGACAGGGGGTCGGTATGGCTACACCTTC.

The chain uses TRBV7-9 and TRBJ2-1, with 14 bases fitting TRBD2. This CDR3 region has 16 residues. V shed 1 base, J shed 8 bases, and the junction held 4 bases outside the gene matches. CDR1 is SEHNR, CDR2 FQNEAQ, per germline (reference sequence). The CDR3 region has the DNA TGTGCCAGCAGCTTAGTGGGGACTAGCGGGAGTTATGAGCAGTTCTTC. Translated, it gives CASSLVGTSGSYEQFF.

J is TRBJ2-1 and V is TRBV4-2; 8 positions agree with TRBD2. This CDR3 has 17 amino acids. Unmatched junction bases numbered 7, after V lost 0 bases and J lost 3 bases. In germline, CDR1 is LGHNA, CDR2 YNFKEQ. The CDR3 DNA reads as TGTGCCAGCAGCCAAGACGTTACTAGCGGAAACTACAATGAGCAGTTCTTC. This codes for CASSQDVTSGNYNEQFF.

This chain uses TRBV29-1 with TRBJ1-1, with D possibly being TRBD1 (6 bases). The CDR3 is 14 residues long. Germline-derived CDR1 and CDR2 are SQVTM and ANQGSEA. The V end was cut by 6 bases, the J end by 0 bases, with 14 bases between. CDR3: CSVGGGQMNTEAFF. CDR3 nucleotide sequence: TGCAGCGTCGGCGGGGGGCAAATGAACACTGAAGCTTTCTTT.

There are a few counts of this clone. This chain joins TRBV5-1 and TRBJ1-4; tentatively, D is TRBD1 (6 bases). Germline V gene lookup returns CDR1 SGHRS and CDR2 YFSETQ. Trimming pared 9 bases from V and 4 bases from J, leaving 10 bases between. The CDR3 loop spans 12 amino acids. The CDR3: CATRQDNEKLFF. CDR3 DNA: TGCGCCACCAGACAGGATAATGAAAAACTGTTTTTT.

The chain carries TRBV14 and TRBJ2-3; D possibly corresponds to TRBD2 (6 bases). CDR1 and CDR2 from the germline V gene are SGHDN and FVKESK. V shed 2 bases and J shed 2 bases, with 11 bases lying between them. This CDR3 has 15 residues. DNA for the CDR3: TGTGCCAGCAGCCAAAATAGCGGTCACACAGATACGCAGTATTTT. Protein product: CASSQNSGHTDTQYF.

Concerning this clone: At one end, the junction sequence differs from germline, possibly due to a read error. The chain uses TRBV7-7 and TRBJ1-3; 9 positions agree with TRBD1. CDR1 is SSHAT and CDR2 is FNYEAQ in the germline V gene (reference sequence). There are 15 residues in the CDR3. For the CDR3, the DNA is TGTGCTAGCAGCTCGGGGACAGGGAAAGGAAACACCATATATTTT. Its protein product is CASSSGTGKGNTIYF.